Shown below are 9 T cell receptor beta chains from a single sample sequenced in a study of molecular identifiers for immune sequencing clone quantification. TCRdb re-called the PCR reads through MiXCR, storing one row per CDR3 protein. The table lists over 550,000 distinct CDR3 sequences, 25% of them singletons. The sequenced material came from naive CD8+ T cells from blood, with Jurkat cell RNA spiked in. Stated subset: FACS-sorted CD8+CD4-CCR7+CD45RA+ naive T cells. The source is a human donor in good health. Some libraries in this study had Jurkat cell RNA spiked in.

This clonotype has a count of ten or more. The V and J genes are TRBV12-5 and TRBJ1-1; D is possibly TRBD1 (5 bases). V was trimmed by 2 bases and J by 3 bases, leaving 19 bases between them. Germline V gene data show CDR1 as LGHNT and CDR2 as FRNRAP. This CDR3 is built from 17 residues. The CDR3 loop is CASGLLRGDVSHTEAFF. As DNA, the CDR3 is TGTGCTAGTGGTTTGCTCCGGGGGGACGTCTCTCACACTGAAGCTTTCTTT.

This clonotype was picked up a small number of times. This chain connects TRBV12-3 or TRBV12-4 to TRBJ2-7; a weak D match, TRBD1 (5 bases). This CDR3 region has 13 residues. V was shortened by 6 bases and J by 2 bases, with 11 bases between the two germline ends. The CDR3: CASSVTVAYEQYF. CDR3 nucleotide sequence: TGTGCCAGCAGCGTGACAGTTGCCTACGAGCAGTACTTC.

This clonotype was seen repeatedly, ten times or more. The rearrangement joins TRBV7-9 to TRBJ1-2; a possible D gene is TRBD1 (6 bases). From germline, CDR1 is SEHNR and CDR2 FQNEAQ (reference sequence). Trimming cost V 4 bases and J 4 bases, with 19 bases left between them. CDR3 length equals 16 residues. The CDR3: CASSSSTGQYRYGYTF. The CDR3 nucleotides are TGTGCCAGCAGCTCATCAACAGGGCAGTATCGCTATGGCTACACCTTC.

This clonotype has a handful of counts. The chain combines TRBV15 with TRBJ2-7, with 9 bases that match TRBD1. Trimming cost V 6 bases and J 5 bases; bases outside gene matches: 5. CDR1 and CDR2 (germline): LNHNV, YYDKDF (reference sequence). The CDR3 spans 13 residues. The DNA of the CDR3 is TGTGCCACCAGTAAGACAGGGGGTGACGAGCAGTACTTC. It encodes CATSKTGGDEQYF.

With respect to this clonotype: A clone one base away is much larger, so this may be a read error. This chain connects TRBV28 to TRBJ1-2; D uncertain. Trimming took off 1 base at V and 10 bases at J, with 13 bases between the two ends. This CDR3 comprises 13 residues. In germline, CDR1 is MDHEN, CDR2 SYDVKM. In nucleotides, the CDR3 is TGTGCCAGCAGTTTATTAGGCCACACGGACTACACCTTC. Its translation is CASSLLGHTDYTF.

This rearrangement joins TRBV11-2 to TRBJ2-5, with 10 bases that match TRBD2. Germline lookup yields CDR1 SGHAT and CDR2 FQNNGV. The CDR3 length is 14 residues. J lost 7 bases, V lost 4 bases, and 6 bases had no gene match. The CDR3 reads CASSSPSGRATQYF. In nucleotides, the CDR3 is TGTGCCAGCAGCTCTCCTAGCGGGAGAGCGACCCAGTACTTC.

The chain links TRBV30 to TRBJ2-7; 13 nucleotides line up with TRBD2. The CDR3 consists of 19 residues. From germline, CDR1 is GTSNPN and CDR2 SVGIG (reference sequence). J gave up 2 bases and V 0 bases, and 13 bases lay outside the gene matches. The CDR3 bases are TGTGCCTGGAGTGTAGCCCCCGGGACTAGCGGGATTCCTCCCTACGAGCAGTACTTC. Amino acid sequence: CAWSVAPGTSGIPPYEQYF. Full variable domain (missing parts from reference TRBV30 and TRBJ2-7): SQTIHQWPATLVQPVGSPLSLECTVEGTSNPNLYWYRQAAGRGLQLLFYSVGIGQISSEVPQNLSASRPQDRQFILSSKKLLLSDSGFYLCAWSVAPGTSGIPPYEQYFGPGTRLTVT.

This clonotype was picked up many times. The chain recombines TRBV4-1 with TRBJ1-5; possibly TRBD1 for D (5 bases). The CDR3 covers 14 residues. Between the trimmed V and J ends, which lost 1 base and 5 bases, there was a span of 9 bases. Per germline, CDR1 MGHRA and CDR2 YSYEKL. The CDR3 DNA reads as TGCGCCAGCAGCCAAGGGGACGGCTATCAGCCCCAGCATTTT. This translates into CASSQGDGYQPQHF.

This clonotype was picked up a small number of times. The chain employs TRBV27 and TRBJ2-3; D not certain. The CDR3 is 13 residues long. Germline CDR1 reads MNHEY; CDR2 reads SMNVEV (reference sequence). Trimming removed 5 bases at V and 4 bases at J, with 10 bases between. The CDR3 DNA sequence: TGTGCCAGCAGTCTCACAGCGTCAGATACGCAGTATTTT. This gives the protein CASSLTASDTQYF.